This note documents a single T cell receptor (beta chain) sequence. The data originate from a study of blood T cell repertoires in COVID-19. About the research overall: From the United States, Italy and Spain came samples of acute and convalescent COVID-19. The analysed material was cDNA or gDNA that came from T cells, B-cell-depleted T cells, or PBMCs.

This CDR3 has 13 amino acids. V was trimmed by 1 base and J by 5 bases, leaving 8 bases between them. Germline V gives CDR1 SEHNR, CDR2 FQNEAQ (reference sequence). Original data processing: Amplified reference gene primers provided the basis for estimating nucleated cell counts. Sequencing was performed with immunoSEQ multiplex PCR; in TCRdb, only in-frame clones are kept and a portion is missing. Clone size and V and J calls were adopted from that table, with D and trimming inferred from the DNA. The sample contains about 380,000 clones, about 80% of which appear only once. The chain combines TRBV7-9 with TRBJ1-1, with D possibly being TRBD1 (5 bases). What was sequenced was peripheral blood. The TCR originated in a human donor with acute or convalescent COVID-19. The donor label of this sample is uncertain. CDR3 residues: CASSLVGQTEAFF. CDR3 nucleotide sequence: TGTGCCAGCAGCTTAGTGGGGCAAACTGAAGCTTTCTTT.